The following is a T cell receptor (beta chain) sequence with its context. Its specificity is not known. The data were obtained in a study of identical twins. Regarding the study as a whole: For monozygotic twins, models underestimated out-of-frame TCR alpha sharing. Shared out-of-frame alpha sequences (those common to twins) showed excess low generation probability.

CDR1 and CDR2 (germline): SGHAT, FQNNGV. This CDR3 is 17 amino acids long. The V segment lost 0 bases and the J segment 2 bases; nucleotides outside the gene matches: 7. From the 5' RACE reads, TCRdb called clonotypes with MiXCR, one entry per CDR3 protein. The sample yields under 20,000 distinct CDR3 sequences, just under 70% seen once. The rearrangement links TRBV11-2 to TRBJ2-1; 7 positions agree with TRBD2. The clonotype was recovered from a woman in her late teens or twenties in good health. This table probably holds off-target reads from a library built for another chain. The sample taken for sequencing was memory (CD45RO+) T cells sorted from blood. CDR3 in amino acids: CASSLDEVTSAYNEQFF. The CDR3 nucleotides are TGTGCCAGCAGCTTAGATGAGGTCACTAGCGCCTACAATGAGCAGTTCTTC.